The clone carrying this T cell receptor (beta chain) showed up many times. Its antigen is still unknown. TCRdb used MiXCR to reprocess the multiplex PCR reads, holding one entry per CDR3 protein. The sample lists roughly 260,000 distinct CDR3 sequences, around 30% occurring once. Samples came from axillary lymph nodes draining the breast cancer. The CDR3 loop spans 12 amino acids. Trimming took 4 bases from V and 3 from J, leaving 9 bases between them. CDR1 and CDR2 from the germline V gene are DFQATT and SNEGSKA (reference sequence). These data originate in a study of breast tumors, draining lymph nodes, adjacent tissues. Study-level results: Tumors had less TCR diversity than lymph nodes, more than nontumor tissue.

The TCR sequence derives from a female donor with breast cancer. Some clones in this sample may be carry-over from other donors' samples. Input material: axillary lymph node tissue. The chain joins TRBV20-1 to TRBJ2-5; D gene uncertain. The CDR3 protein is CSAMTTKETQYF. In nucleotides, the CDR3 is TGCAGTGCTATGACAACAAAAGAGACCCAGTACTTC.